These T cell receptor beta chains were read from a single sample in a study of cytomegalovirus exposure and HLA in healthy donors. The table came from immunoSEQ multiplex PCR; TCRdb's copy has only in-frame clones and leaves some out. The sample contains some 200,000 clones, roughly four fifths of which appear only once. What was sequenced was PBMCs. The receptor source for this set is a man aged 45 to 65 in good health and CMV-seronegative. The CDR3 runs from the conserved cysteine through the conserved F or W. A D gene is named only where the DNA matches it firmly. The size field is filled for only some rows; it gives once, few, many or a size class.

clone_size j_call d_call v_call cdr3_nt cdr3_aa
NA TRBJ2-7 NA TRBV7-2 TGTGCCAGCAGCTTCTATGGCTACGAGCAGTACTTC CASSFYGYEQYF
NA TRBJ2-3 TRBD2 TRBV9 TGTGCCAGCAGCAAGCGGGGGGCCGGATCCACAGATACGCAGTATTTT CASSKRGAGSTDTQYF
NA TRBJ2-2 NA TRBV4-3 TGCGCCAGCAGCCAAGCCCTTAGGGGGTTAAACACCGGGGAGCTGTTTTTT CASSQALRGLNTGELFF
NA TRBJ2-4 TRBD1 TRBV6-1 TGTGCCAGCAGTGAAGTAGGGGACAGGGCCAAAAACATTCAGTACTTC CASSEVGDRAKNIQYF
NA TRBJ2-1 TRBD1 TRBV7-3 TGTGCCAGCGGGATGACAGGGGGATACAATGAGCAGTTCTTC CASGMTGGYNEQFF
few TRBJ2-7 TRBD2 TRBV19 TGTGCCAGTAGTATTGACGGGACTAACGAGCAGTACTTC CASSIDGTNEQYF
NA TRBJ1-2 TRBD1 TRBV9 TGTGCCAGCAGCCCACGGGGACAGGGGGCCGCCGGGGTTGGCTACACCTTC CASSPRGQGAAGVGYTF
NA TRBJ2-1 TRBD2 TRBV7-9 TGTGCCAGCAGCTTAGATTGGAGCGGGGCCCCCTACAATGAGCAGTTCTTC CASSLDWSGAPYNEQFF
NA TRBJ2-2 NA TRBV5-1 TGCGCCAGCACCCCCGCCATGAGAGGCGAAAACGGGGAGCTGTTTTTT CASTPAMRGENGELFF
NA TRBJ2-3 TRBD1 TRBV7-8 TGTGCCAGCAGCTTTAGGACAGGGGTCGACACAGATACGCAGTATTTT CASSFRTGVDTDTQYF
NA TRBJ1-1 NA TRBV4-2 TGTGCCAGCAGCCAAAAATTGGGCAGAGAACTGAACACTGAAGCTTTCTTT CASSQKLGRELNTEAFF
NA TRBJ1-5 NA TRBV7-2 TGTGCCAGCAGCTTCACCGGAGTAGGAGAGCCCCAGCATTTT CASSFTGVGEPQHF
NA TRBJ2-7 TRBD1 TRBV18 TGTGCCAGCTCACCACGGGACAGTTCCTACGAGCAGTACTTC CASSPRDSSYEQYF
NA TRBJ1-2 NA TRBV19 TGTGCCAGTACTGCAGGGGAAGCTAACTATGGCTACACCTTC CASTAGEANYGYTF
NA TRBJ1-1 NA TRBV18 TGTGCCAGCTCGCAAGCCGGGAGGACTGAAGCTTTCTTT CASSQAGRTEAFF
NA TRBJ2-1 TRBD2 TRBV2 TGTGCCAGCAGCGGCCGGACTAGCGGAACCTACAATGAGCAGTTCTTC CASSGRTSGTYNEQFF
NA TRBJ2-7 TRBD2 TRBV19 TGTGCCAGTAGTACGGAAAATAGCGGGAGATACGAGCAGTACTTC CASSTENSGRYEQYF
NA TRBJ2-2 NA TRBV25-1 TGTGCCAGCAGTGAATCTCAGGGCCTCACCGGGGAGCTGTTTTTT CASSESQGLTGELFF
NA TRBJ1-4 TRBD1 TRBV28 TGTGCCAGCAGTATTCACAGGGGGCTCGGGGAAAAACTGTTTTTT CASSIHRGLGEKLFF
NA TRBJ2-5 TRBD1 TRBV28 TGTGCCAGCAGTTTATGGACAGGGCAAGAGACCCAGTACTTC CASSLWTGQETQYF
NA TRBJ2-5 NA TRBV7-2 TGTGCCAGCAGCCCCCGTAGCTTCCAAGAGACCCAGTACTTC CASSPRSFQETQYF
few TRBJ2-5 NA TRBV28 TGTGCCAGCAGTGGGGCGGCGTTACAAGAGACCCAGTACTTC CASSGAALQETQYF
NA TRBJ1-5 TRBD1 TRBV6-5 TGTGCCAGCAGTGTTGGGGGACAGGGCAATCAGCCCCAGCATTTT CASSVGGQGNQPQHF
NA TRBJ1-1 TRBD1 TRBV29-1 TGCAGCGTTGACCGACAGGGGAGGACTGAAGCTTTCTTT CSVDRQGRTEAFF
NA TRBJ2-7 TRBD1 TRBV4-2 TGTGCCAGCAGCCAAGAAGGGACAGGGCGCGAGCAGTACTTC CASSQEGTGREQYF
NA TRBJ2-7 TRBD1 TRBV11-3 TGTGCCAGCAGCCAACTTGGGACAGGGGACGGCGTTCAGTACTTC CASSQLGTGDGVQYF
NA TRBJ2-1 TRBD2 TRBV5-1 TGCGCCAGCAGCTTGCCGACTAGTAGCGGGAGTGACAATGAGCAGTTCTTC CASSLPTSSGSDNEQFF
NA TRBJ1-5 TRBD1 TRBV27 TGTGCCAGCAGTCAACAGGGGGCCTATCAGCCCCAGCATTTT CASSQQGAYQPQHF
NA TRBJ1-5 NA TRBV5-1 TGCGCCAGCAGCTTGGAATCCTTCTCTCAGCCCCAGCATTTT CASSLESFSQPQHF
NA TRBJ2-1 TRBD1 TRBV5-3 TGTGCCAGAAGCTTGACAGGGGGAGCCAGCTCCTACAATGAGCAGTTCTTC CARSLTGGASSYNEQFF
NA TRBJ2-7 NA TRBV7-9 TGTGCCAGCACCTCGCCCCTTGGGGGCCGAAACTCCTACGAGCAGTACTTC CASTSPLGGRNSYEQYF
NA TRBJ2-1 TRBD2 TRBV14 TGTGCCAGCAGCCGAGGACTAGCGGGGGTGAACAATGAGCAGTTCTTC CASSRGLAGVNNEQFF
NA TRBJ2-7 TRBD2 TRBV11-1 TGTGCCAGCAGCGTTTTGGGACTAGCGGGGTTTGCCGCGGACTTC CASSVLGLAGFAADF
NA TRBJ2-2 TRBD2 TRBV7-2 TGTGCCAGCTCTTTAGCGGGGGTGAGAACCGGGGAGCTGTTTTTT CASSLAGVRTGELFF
NA TRBJ1-2 NA TRBV5-5 TGTGCCAGCAGCTTGTCGGGACAAGATGGCTACACCTTC CASSLSGQDGYTF
NA TRBJ2-5 TRBD2 TRBV29-1 TGCAGCGTTGAAGTGGGACTAGCGGGAAAAGAGACCCAGTACTTC CSVEVGLAGKETQYF
NA TRBJ1-5 NA TRBV19 TGTGCCAGTAGTGGGGGGGGCCATCAGCCCCAGCATTTT CASSGGGHQPQHF
NA TRBJ1-1 NA TRBV7-9 TGTGCCAGCAGCCTGGCCCTTAACACTGAAGCTTTCTTT CASSLALNTEAFF
NA TRBJ1-1 NA TRBV6-1 TGTGCCAGCAGTGACATACAGATATACACTGAAGCTTTCTTT CASSDIQIYTEAFF
NA TRBJ2-3 NA TRBV16 TGTGCCAGCAGCCCGATAACTGGAGATACGCAGTATTTT CASSPITGDTQYF
NA TRBJ2-3 NA TRBV9 TGTGCCAGCAGCGTAGCTACTAGCTCAGATACGCAGTATTTT CASSVATSSDTQYF
NA TRBJ1-1 TRBD1 TRBV27 TGTGCCAGCAGTTCAGCCTTACAGGGGGCTAATACTGAAGCTTTCTTT CASSSALQGANTEAFF
NA TRBJ2-4 NA TRBV5-1 TGCGCCAGCAGCTCAGGGGATCAGGACCAAAACATTCAGTACTTC CASSSGDQDQNIQYF
NA TRBJ1-1 NA TRBV10-3 TGTGCCATCAGGGGCCTTAACACTGAAGCTTTCTTT CAIRGLNTEAFF
NA TRBJ2-5 NA TRBV7-2 TGTGCCAGCAGCCTCGGGCGTGAGGGGACCCAGTACTTC CASSLGREGTQYF
NA TRBJ1-1 NA TRBV19 TGTGCCAGTAGTATGGGGGGAACTGAAGCTTTCTTT CASSMGGTEAFF
NA TRBJ1-1 NA TRBV19 TGTGCCAGTAATGGGGTGGACAGCATGAACACTGAAGCTTTCTTT CASNGVDSMNTEAFF
NA TRBJ2-5 NA TRBV5-1 TGCGCCAGCAGCTTGGGGACAGCCCAAGAGACTCAGTACTTC CASSLGTAQETQYF